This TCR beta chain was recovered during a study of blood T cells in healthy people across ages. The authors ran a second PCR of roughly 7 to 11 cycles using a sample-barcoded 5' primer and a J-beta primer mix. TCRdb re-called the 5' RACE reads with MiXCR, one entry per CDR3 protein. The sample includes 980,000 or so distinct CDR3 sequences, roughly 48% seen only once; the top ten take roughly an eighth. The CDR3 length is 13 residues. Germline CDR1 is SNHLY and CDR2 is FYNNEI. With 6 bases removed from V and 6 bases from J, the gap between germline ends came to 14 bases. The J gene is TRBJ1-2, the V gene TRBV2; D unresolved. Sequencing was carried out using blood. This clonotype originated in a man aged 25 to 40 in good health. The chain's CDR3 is CASRFQVGNGYTF. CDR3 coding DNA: TGTGCCAGCAGGTTCCAGGTTGGCAATGGCTACACCTTC.